This T cell receptor beta chain was recovered during a study of blood T cell repertoires in COVID-19. Background on the study: The United States, Italy and Spain provided the acute and convalescent COVID-19 samples.

Data came from immunoSEQ multiplex PCR; TCRdb stores just in-frame clones and leaves some out. The sample holds over 120,000 clones, about 80% seen once. The TCR sequence derives from a human donor in a cohort sampled during active COVID-19. The sample taken for sequencing was peripheral blood.

The CDR3: CSAKVQGEDTQYF. DNA for the CDR3: TGCAGCGCGAAAGTCCAGGGGGAAGATACGCAGTATTTT. The chain joins TRBV29-1 to TRBJ2-3, with 7 nucleotides matching TRBD1. The V and J ends lost 7 bases and 5 bases, in that order; junction bases with no gene match: 9. The CDR3 loop spans 13 amino acids. Germline V lookup: CDR1 SQVTM, CDR2 ANQGSEA.